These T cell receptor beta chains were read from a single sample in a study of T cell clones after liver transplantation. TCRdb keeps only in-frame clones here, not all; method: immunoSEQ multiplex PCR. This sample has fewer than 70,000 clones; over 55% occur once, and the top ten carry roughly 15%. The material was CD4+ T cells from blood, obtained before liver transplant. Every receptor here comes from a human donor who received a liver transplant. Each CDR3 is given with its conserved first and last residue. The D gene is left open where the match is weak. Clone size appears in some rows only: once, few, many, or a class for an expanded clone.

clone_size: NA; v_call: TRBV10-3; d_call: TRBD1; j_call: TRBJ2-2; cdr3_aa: CAIRLGQGATGELFF; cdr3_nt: TGTGCCATCAGACTAGGACAGGGGGCGACCGGGGAGCTGTTTTTT
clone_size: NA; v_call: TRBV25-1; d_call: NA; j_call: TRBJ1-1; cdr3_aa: CASSELEGVNTEAFF; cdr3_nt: TGTGCCAGCAGTGAATTGGAAGGGGTGAACACTGAAGCTTTCTTT
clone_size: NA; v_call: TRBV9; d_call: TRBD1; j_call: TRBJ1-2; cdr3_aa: CASSGRDSTYGYTF; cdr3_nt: TGTGCCAGCAGCGGTCGGGACAGCACCTATGGCTACACCTTC
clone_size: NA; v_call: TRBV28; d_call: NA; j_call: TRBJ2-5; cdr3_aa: CASTPGTKETQYF; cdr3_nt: TGTGCCAGCACCCCCGGGACAAAGGAGACCCAGTACTTC
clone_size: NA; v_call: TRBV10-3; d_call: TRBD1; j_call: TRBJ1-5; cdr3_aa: CAISMGQNANQPQHF; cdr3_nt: TGTGCCATCAGTATGGGACAGAACGCCAATCAGCCCCAGCATTTT
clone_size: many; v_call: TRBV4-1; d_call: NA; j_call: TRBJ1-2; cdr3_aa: CASSSPGGDSGYTF; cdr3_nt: TGCGCCAGCAGCTCCCCGGGCGGGGACTCTGGCTACACCTTC
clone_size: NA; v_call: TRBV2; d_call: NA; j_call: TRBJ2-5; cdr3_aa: CASSEALGGREYF; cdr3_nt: TGTGCCAGCAGTGAAGCTTTAGGGGGACGCGAGTACTTC
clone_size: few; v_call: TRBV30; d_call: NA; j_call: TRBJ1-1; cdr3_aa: CAWSVQGNTEAFF; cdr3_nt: TGTGCCTGGAGTGTACAGGGGAACACTGAAGCTTTCTTT
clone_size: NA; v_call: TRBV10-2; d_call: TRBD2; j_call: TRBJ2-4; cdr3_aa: CASSPFSGGENIQYF; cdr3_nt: TGCGCCAGCAGTCCCTTCAGCGGGGGGGAAAACATTCAGTACTTC
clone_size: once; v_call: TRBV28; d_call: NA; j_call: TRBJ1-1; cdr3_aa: CASSFHRTDTEAFF; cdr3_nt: TGTGCCAGCAGTTTTCACCGAACGGACACTGAAGCTTTCTTT
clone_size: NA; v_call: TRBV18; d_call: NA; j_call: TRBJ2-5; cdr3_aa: CASSPESETQYF; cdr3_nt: TGTGCCAGCTCACCAGAGTCGGAGACCCAGTACTTC
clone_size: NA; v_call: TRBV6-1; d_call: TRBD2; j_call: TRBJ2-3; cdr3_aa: CASSRGGDSTDTQYF; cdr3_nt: TGTGCCAGCAGCCGGGGGGGTGATAGCACAGATACGCAGTATTTT
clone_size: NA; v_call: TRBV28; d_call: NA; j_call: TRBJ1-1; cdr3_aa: CATTSGTMNTEAFF; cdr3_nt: TGTGCCACCACCTCCGGGACAATGAACACTGAAGCTTTCTTT
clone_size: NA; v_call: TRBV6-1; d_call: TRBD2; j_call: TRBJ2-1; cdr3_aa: CASSITSGNEQFF; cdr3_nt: TGTGCCAGCAGTATAACTAGCGGCAATGAGCAGTTCTTC
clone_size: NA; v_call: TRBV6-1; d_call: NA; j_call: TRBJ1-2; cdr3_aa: CASIPRLGGYGYTF; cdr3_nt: TGTGCCAGCATTCCCCGGTTGGGGGGCTATGGCTACACCTTC
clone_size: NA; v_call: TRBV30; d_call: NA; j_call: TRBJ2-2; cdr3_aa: CAWSVARTGELFF; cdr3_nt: TGTGCCTGGAGTGTAGCCCGTACCGGGGAGCTGTTTTTT
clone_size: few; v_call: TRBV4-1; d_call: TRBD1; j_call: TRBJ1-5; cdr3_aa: CASSPIGGQVDQPQHF; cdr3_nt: TGCGCCAGCAGCCCAATTGGGGGACAGGTAGACCAGCCCCAGCATTTT
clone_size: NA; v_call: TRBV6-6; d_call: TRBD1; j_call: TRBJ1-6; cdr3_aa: CASYGDRGTSPLHF; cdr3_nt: TGTGCCAGTTATGGGGACAGGGGAACCTCACCCCTCCACTTT
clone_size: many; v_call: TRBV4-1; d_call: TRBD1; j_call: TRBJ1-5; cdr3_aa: CASSQATGGNSNQPQHF; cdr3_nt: TGCGCCAGCAGCCAAGCCACAGGGGGCAATAGCAATCAGCCCCAGCATTTT
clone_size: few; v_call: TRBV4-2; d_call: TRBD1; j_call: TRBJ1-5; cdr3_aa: CASSQDGQGESQPQHF; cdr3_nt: TGTGCCAGCAGCCAAGATGGACAGGGAGAAAGTCAGCCCCAGCATTTT
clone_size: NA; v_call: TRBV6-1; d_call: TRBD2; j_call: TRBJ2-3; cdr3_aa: CASGGLAAVTDTQYF; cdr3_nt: TGTGCCAGCGGGGGACTAGCGGCAGTCACAGATACGCAGTATTTT
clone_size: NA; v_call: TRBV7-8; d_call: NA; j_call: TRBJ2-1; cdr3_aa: CASSLDPVYNEQFF; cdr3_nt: TGTGCCAGCAGCTTAGACCCAGTCTACAATGAGCAGTTCTTC
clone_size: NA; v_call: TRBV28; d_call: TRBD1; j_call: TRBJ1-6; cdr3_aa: CASRKTGGNSPLHF; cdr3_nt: TGTGCCAGCAGAAAGACAGGGGGTAATTCACCCCTCCACTTT
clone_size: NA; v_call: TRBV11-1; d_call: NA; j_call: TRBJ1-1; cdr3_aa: CASRENRQENTEAFF; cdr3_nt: TGTGCCAGCAGGGAGAATCGACAGGAGAACACTGAAGCTTTCTTT
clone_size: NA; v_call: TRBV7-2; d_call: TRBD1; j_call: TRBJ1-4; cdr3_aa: CASSSRQGVREKLFF; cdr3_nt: TGTGCCAGCAGCTCCCGACAGGGGGTTCGTGAAAAACTGTTTTTT
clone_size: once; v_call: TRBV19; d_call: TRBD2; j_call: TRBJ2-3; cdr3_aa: CASRNLAGGTDTQYF; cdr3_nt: TGTGCCAGTAGGAATCTAGCGGGGGGCACAGATACGCAGTATTTT
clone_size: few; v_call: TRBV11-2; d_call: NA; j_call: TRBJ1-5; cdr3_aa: CASSPDRFNQPQHF; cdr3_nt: TGTGCCAGCAGCCCCGACAGATTCAATCAGCCCCAGCATTTT